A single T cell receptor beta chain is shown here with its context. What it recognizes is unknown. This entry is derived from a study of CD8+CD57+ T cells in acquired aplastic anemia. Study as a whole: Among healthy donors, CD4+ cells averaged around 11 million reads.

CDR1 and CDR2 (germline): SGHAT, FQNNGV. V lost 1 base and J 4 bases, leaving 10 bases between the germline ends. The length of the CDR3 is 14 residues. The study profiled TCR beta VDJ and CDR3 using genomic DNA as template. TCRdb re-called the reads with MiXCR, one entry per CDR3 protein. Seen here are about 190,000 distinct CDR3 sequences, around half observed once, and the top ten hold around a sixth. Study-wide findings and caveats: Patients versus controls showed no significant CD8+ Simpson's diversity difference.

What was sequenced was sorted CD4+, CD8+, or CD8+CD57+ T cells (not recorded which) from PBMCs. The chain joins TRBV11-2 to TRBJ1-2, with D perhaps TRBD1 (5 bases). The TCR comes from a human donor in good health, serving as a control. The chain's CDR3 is CASSLAGGTYGYTF. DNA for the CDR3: TGTGCCAGCAGCTTAGCGGGGGGGACCTATGGCTACACCTTC.